A single sample is the source of the 8 T cell receptor beta chains below, sequenced in a study of cytotoxic CD8 clonotypes in ibrutinib-treated CLL (dated by TCRdb to about 2021). The library was generated by the immunoSEQ multiplex PCR assay. TCRdb obtained this table from immuneACCESS and retained in-frame rearrangements with V and J assigned. These tables miss some clones; where compared with another copy, unresolved V genes account for less than half of the shortfall, and the remainder is unexplained. This sample is represented by 250,000 to 350,000 clones; around 76% of them were singletons. Approximately 5.6% of the sample comes from the top ten. The meaning of the sample's time point label: progressive disease on ibrutinib. Here the sequenced sample was PBMCs, taken at disease progression, from a patient treated with ibrutinib. These receptors all come from a human donor with chronic lymphocytic leukemia.

J is TRBJ2-5 and V is TRBV7-9; D is ambiguous. Germline V gives CDR1 SEHNR, CDR2 FQNEAQ (reference sequence). Deletions cut 5 bases from V and 7 bases from J, with 14 bases between. This CDR3 has 13 residues. CDR3 DNA: TGTGCCAGCAGCCACCCGGTAAACGGGACCCAGTACTTC. Translation gives CASSHPVNGTQYF. The full variable domain, its missing parts supplied by reference TRBV7-9 and TRBJ2-5, is DTGVSQNPRHKITKRGQNVTFRCDPISEHNRLYWYRQTLGQGPEFLTYFQNEAQLEKSRLLSDRFSAERPKGSFSTLEIQRTEQGDSAMYLCASSHPVNGTQYFGPGTRLLVL.

This clone was counted ten times or more. The chain couples TRBV27 to TRBJ2-1; the match to TRBD1 covers 10 bases. This CDR3 spans 15 amino acids. V shed 5 bases and J 4 bases; nucleotides not matched to a gene: 5. Germline values: CDR1 MNHEY, CDR2 SMNVEV (reference sequence). As DNA, the CDR3 is TGTGCCAGCAGTGACGACAGGGGGCTTTACAATGAGCAGTTCTTC. It specifies CASSDDRGLYNEQFF.

The chain recombines TRBV29-1 with TRBJ2-2; TRBD2 matches 7 bases. The V segment lost 8 bases and the J segment 7 bases; nucleotides outside the gene matches: 25. CDR3 length: 18 amino acids. In germline, CDR1 is SQVTM, CDR2 ANQGSEA. CDR3: CSRNRKQGRTRDFGELFF. The DNA of the CDR3 is TGCAGCCGTAACCGGAAGCAGGGTAGGACTAGGGACTTCGGGGAGCTGTTTTTT.

V is TRBV28 and J is TRBJ2-1; TRBD1 aligns across 10 bases. This CDR3 has 17 residues. V lost 5 bases and J lost 8; bases outside the gene matches: 15. Germline V CDR1 and CDR2: MDHEN, SYDVKM. The CDR3: CASSVLGLGQGVDEQFF. The CDR3 DNA is TGTGCCAGCAGTGTATTGGGTTTAGGACAGGGGGTGGATGAGCAGTTCTTC.

This clone was recorded only once. V usage is TRBV18 and J usage is TRBJ2-7, with D perhaps TRBD1 or TRBD2 (6 bases each). This CDR3 is 16 amino acids long. V lost 1 base and J 0 bases, leaving 13 bases between the germline ends. In germline, CDR1 is KGHSH, CDR2 LQKENI. In DNA form, the CDR3 reads TGTGCCAGCTCACCACGAGGGGGGTTTAGCTCCTACGAGCAGTACTTC. It specifies CASSPRGGFSSYEQYF. Filled out from reference TRBV18 and TRBJ2-7, the complete variable domain reads NAGVMQNPRHLVRRRGQEARLRCSPMKGHSHVYWYRQLPEEGLKFMVYLQKENIIDESGMPKERFSAEFPKEGPSILRIQQVVRGDSAAYFCASSPRGGFSSYEQYFGPGTRLTVT.

The chain links TRBV29-1 to TRBJ1-2, with D maybe TRBD1 (6 bases). The CDR3 length is 14 residues. The ends were cut back, 5 bases at V and 0 bases at J, with 13 bases in the middle. CDR1 SQVTM and CDR2 ANQGSEA come from the germline V gene. CDR3 coding DNA: TGCAGCGTTTTGGGGGCAGGAGCTAACTATGGCTACACCTTC. Translating it yields CSVLGAGANYGYTF.

This clone was found a few times. The J gene is TRBJ1-1, the V gene TRBV27, with D possibly matching TRBD1 (5 bases). Germline CDR1 is MNHEY and CDR2 is SMNVEV (reference sequence). V lost 0 bases, J lost 4 bases, and 12 bases lay in between. The CDR3 is made up of 15 amino acids. The CDR3 reads CASSLSSGFATEAFF. CDR3 bases: TGTGCCAGCAGTTTATCGTCAGGGTTCGCCACTGAAGCTTTCTTT.

The V call is TRBV5-4, the J call TRBJ1-2, with 11 nucleotides matching TRBD1. With V trimmed by 3 bases and J by 8 bases, 3 bases remained unmatched. The CDR3 totals 13 residues. Germline loops: CDR1 SGHNT, CDR2 YYREEE (reference sequence). CDR3 in amino acids: CASSWTGGNGYTF. As DNA, the CDR3 is TGTGCCAGCAGCTGGACAGGGGGCAACGGCTACACCTTC.